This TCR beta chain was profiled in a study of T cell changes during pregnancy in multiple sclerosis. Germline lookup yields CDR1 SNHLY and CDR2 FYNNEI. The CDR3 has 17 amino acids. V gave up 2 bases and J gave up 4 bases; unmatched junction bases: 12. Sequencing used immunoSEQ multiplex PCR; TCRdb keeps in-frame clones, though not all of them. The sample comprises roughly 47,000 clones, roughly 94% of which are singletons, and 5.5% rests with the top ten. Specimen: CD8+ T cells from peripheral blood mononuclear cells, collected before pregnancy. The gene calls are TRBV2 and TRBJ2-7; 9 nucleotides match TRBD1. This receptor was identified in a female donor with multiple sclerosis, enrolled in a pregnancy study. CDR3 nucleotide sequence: TGTGCCAGCAGTGAACCGGCTGACAGGGGGGAGGATTACGAGCAGTACTTC. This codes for CASSEPADRGEDYEQYF.